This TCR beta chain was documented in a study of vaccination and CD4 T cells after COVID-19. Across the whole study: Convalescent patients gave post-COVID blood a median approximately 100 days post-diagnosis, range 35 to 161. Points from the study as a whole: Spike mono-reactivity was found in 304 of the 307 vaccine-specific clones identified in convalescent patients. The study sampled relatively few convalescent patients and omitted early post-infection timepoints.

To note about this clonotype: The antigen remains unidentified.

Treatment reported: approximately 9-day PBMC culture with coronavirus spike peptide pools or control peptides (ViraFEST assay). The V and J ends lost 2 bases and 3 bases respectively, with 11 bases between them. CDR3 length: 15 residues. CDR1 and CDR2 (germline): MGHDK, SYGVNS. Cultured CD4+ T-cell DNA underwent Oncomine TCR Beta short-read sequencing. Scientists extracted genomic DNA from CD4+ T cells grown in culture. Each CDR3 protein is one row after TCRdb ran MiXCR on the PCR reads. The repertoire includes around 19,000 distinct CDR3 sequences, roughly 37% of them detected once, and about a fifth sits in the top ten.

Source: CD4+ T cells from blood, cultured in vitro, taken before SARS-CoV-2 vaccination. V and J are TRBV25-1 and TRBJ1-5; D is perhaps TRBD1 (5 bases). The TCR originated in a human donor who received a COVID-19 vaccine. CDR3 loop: CASSEVTGTNQPQHF. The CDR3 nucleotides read TGTGCCAGCAGTGAAGTTACGGGGACCAATCAGCCCCAGCATTTT.